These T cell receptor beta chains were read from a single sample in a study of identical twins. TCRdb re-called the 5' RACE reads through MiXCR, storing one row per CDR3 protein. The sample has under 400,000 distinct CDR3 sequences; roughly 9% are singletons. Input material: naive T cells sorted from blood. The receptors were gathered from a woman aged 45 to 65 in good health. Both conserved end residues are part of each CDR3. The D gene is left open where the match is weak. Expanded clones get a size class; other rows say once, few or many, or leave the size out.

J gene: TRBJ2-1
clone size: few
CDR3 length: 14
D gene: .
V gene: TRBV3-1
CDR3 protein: CASSQVGGRDEQFF
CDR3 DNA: TGTGCCAGCAGCCAAGTCGGGGGTCGGGATGAGCAGTTCTTC

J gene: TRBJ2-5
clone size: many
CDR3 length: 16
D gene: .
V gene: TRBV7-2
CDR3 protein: CATARNNGRLSETQYF
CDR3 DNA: TGTGCCACCGCACGAAACAATGGACGGCTCTCAGAGACCCAGTACTTC

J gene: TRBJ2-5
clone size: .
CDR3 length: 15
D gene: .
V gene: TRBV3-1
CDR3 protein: CASSQVGQARETQYF
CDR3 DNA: TGTGCCAGCAGCCAAGTAGGGCAAGCCAGGGAGACCCAGTACTTC

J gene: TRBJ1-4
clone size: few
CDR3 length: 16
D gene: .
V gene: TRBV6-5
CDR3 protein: CASTDWGGTRSGKLFF
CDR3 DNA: TGTGCCAGCACTGACTGGGGCGGGACACGATCAGGGAAACTGTTTTTT

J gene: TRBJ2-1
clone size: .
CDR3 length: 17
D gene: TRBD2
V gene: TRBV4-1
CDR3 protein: CASSQDGLAGVRDEQFF
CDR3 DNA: TGCGCCAGCAGCCAAGATGGCCTAGCGGGAGTACGCGATGAGCAGTTCTTC

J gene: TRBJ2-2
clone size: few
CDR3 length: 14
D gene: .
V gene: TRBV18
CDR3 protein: CASSPPNADGELFF
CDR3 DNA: TGTGCCAGCTCACCACCTAATGCAGACGGGGAGCTGTTTTTT

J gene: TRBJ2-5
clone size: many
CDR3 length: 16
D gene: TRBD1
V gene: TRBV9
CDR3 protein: CASSVGSGGALETQYF
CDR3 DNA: TGTGCCAGCAGCGTTGGGTCAGGGGGCGCTTTAGAGACCCAGTACTTC

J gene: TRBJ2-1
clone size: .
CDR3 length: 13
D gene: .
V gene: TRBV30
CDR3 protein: CAWSVVTSSEQFF
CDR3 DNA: TGTGCCTGGAGTGTAGTAACGAGCAGTGAGCAGTTCTTC

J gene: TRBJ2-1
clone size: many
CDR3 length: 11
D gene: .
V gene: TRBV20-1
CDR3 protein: CSARLRDEQFF
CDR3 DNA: TGCAGTGCTAGATTGCGGGATGAGCAGTTCTTC

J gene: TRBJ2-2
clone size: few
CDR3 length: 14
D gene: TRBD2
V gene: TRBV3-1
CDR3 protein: CASSEAGIGGELFF
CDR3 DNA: TGTGCCAGCAGCGAAGCGGGAATTGGCGGGGAGCTGTTTTTT

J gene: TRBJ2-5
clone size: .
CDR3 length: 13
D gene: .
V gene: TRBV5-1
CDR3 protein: CASLGDSQETQYF
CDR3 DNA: TGCGCCAGCCTGGGGGACTCCCAAGAGACCCAGTACTTC

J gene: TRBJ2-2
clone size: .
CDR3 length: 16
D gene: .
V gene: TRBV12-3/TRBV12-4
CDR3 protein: CASSPQGGSTPGELFF
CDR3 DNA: TGTGCCAGCAGCCCCCAGGGGGGCAGCACACCCGGGGAGCTGTTTTTT

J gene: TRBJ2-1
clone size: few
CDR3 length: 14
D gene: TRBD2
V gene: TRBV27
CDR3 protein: CASQVFRTSGSPSF
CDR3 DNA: TGTGCCAGTCAAGTCTTCCGGACTAGCGGATCCCCGTCCTTC

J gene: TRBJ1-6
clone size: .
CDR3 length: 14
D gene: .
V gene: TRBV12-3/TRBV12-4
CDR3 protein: CASSLGGINSPLHF
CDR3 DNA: TGTGCCAGCAGTTTAGGAGGGATTAATTCACCCCTCCACTTT

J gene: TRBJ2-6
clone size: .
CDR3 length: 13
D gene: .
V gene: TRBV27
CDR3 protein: CASTVSGANVLTF
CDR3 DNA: TGTGCCAGCACGGTTTCTGGGGCCAACGTCCTGACTTTC

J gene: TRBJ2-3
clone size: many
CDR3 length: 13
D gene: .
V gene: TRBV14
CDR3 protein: CASSPSRSDTQYF
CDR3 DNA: TGTGCCAGCAGCCCTTCCAGGTCAGATACGCAGTATTTT

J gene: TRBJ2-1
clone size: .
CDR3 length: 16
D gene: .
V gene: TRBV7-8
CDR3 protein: CASSLGDNVGWNEQFF
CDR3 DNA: TGTGCCAGCAGCTTAGGTGACAACGTCGGATGGAATGAGCAGTTCTTC

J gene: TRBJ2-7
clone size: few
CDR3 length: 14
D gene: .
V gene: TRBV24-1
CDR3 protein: CATSPTGMKTEQYF
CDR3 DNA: TGTGCCACCAGCCCAACAGGGATGAAAACGGAGCAGTACTTC

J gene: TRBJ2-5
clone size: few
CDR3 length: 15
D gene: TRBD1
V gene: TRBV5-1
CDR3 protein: CASSSDRAVGETQYF
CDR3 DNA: TGCGCCAGCAGCTCGGACAGGGCGGTGGGAGAGACCCAGTACTTC

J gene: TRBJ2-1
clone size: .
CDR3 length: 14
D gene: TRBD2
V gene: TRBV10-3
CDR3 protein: CATATPGLGDEQFF
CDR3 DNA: TGTGCCACCGCGACACCGGGACTAGGGGATGAGCAGTTCTTC

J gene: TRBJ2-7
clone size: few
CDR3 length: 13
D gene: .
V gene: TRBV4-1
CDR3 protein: CASSQVGVDEQYF
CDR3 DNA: TGCGCCAGCAGCCAAGTGGGAGTGGACGAGCAGTACTTC

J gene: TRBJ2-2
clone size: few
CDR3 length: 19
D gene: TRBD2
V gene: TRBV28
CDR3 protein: CASSLGGLAGGARIGELFF
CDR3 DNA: TGTGCCAGCAGTCTAGGGGGACTAGCGGGAGGAGCGCGGATCGGGGAGCTGTTTTTT

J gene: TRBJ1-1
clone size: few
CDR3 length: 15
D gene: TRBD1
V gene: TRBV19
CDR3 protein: CASSISTGPNTEAFF
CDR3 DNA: TGTGCCAGTAGTATTTCGACAGGGCCGAACACTGAAGCTTTCTTT

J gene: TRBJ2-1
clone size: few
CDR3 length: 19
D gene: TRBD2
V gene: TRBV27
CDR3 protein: CASKTGTGTSGSPYNEQFF
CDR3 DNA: TGTGCCAGCAAAACCGGGACAGGGACTAGCGGGAGTCCCTACAATGAGCAGTTCTTC

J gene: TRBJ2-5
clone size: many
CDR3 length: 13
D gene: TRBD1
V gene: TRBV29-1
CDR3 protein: CSVEETGKETQYF
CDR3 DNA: TGCAGCGTGGAGGAGACAGGGAAAGAGACCCAGTACTTC

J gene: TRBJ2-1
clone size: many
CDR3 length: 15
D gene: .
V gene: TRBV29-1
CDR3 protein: CSVEGAGASYNEQFF
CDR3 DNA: TGCAGCGTTGAAGGGGCCGGGGCTTCCTACAATGAGCAGTTCTTC

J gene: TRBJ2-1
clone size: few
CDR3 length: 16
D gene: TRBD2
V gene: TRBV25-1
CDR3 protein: CASSGSSGSGGYEQFF
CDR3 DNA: TGTGCCAGCAGTGGATCTAGCGGGAGTGGGGGCTATGAGCAGTTCTTC

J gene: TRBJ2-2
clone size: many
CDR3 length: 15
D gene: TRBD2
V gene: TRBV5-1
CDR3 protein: CASSPSGMGSGELFF
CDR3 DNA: TGCGCCAGCAGTCCTAGCGGGATGGGCTCCGGGGAGCTGTTTTTT

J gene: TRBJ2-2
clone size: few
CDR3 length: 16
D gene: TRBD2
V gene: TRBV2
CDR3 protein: CASSEPPGLGTGELFF
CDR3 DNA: TGTGCCAGCAGTGAACCTCCGGGACTAGGAACCGGGGAGCTGTTTTTT

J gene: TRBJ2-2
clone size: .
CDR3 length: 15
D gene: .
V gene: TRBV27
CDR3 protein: CASSRIQGAAGELFF
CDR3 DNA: TGTGCCAGCAGCCGCATACAGGGAGCGGCCGGGGAGCTGTTTTTT

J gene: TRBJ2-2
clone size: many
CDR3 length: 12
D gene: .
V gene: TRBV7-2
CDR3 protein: CASSLDVGELFF
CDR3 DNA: TGTGCCAGCAGCTTAGATGTCGGGGAGCTGTTTTTT

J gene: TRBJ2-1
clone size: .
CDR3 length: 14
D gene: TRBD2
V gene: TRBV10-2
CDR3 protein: CASFPSGGYNEQFF
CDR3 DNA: TGCGCCAGCTTCCCTAGCGGGGGCTACAATGAGCAGTTCTTC

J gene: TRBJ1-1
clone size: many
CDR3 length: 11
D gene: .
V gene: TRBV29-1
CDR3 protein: CSVTGNTEAFF
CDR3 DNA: TGCAGCGTAACCGGGAACACTGAAGCTTTCTTT

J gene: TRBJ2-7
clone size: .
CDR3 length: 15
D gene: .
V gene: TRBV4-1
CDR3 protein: CASSPTKGDVYEQYF
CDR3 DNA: TGCGCCAGCAGCCCCACCAAGGGGGATGTCTACGAGCAGTACTTC

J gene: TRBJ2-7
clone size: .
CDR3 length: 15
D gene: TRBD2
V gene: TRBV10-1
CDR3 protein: CASSESSGRGYEQYF
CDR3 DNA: TGCGCCAGCAGTGAGTCCAGCGGGAGGGGGTACGAGCAGTACTTC

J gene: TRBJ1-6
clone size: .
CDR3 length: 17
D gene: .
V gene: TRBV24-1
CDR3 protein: CATSDFGRESRGSPLHF
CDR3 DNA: TGTGCCACCAGTGATTTCGGCAGGGAGAGTCGAGGTTCACCCCTCCACTTT

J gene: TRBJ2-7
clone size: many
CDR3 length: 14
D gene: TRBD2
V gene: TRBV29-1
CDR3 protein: CSVDTSGSSYEQYF
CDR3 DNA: TGCAGCGTGGACACTAGCGGTTCCTCCTACGAGCAGTACTTC

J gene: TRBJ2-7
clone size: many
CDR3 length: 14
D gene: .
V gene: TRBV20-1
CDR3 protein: CSARSPRDVYEQYF
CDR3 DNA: TGCAGTGCGAGGTCCCCCAGGGACGTCTACGAGCAGTACTTC

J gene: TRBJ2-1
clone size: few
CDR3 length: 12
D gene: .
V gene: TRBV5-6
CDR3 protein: CASSLGPKEQFF
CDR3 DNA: TGTGCCAGCAGCTTGGGCCCCAAGGAGCAGTTCTTC

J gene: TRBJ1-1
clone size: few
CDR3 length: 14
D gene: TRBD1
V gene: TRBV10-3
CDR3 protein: CAIRAQQGVSEAFF
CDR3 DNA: TGTGCCATCAGGGCCCAACAGGGGGTTTCTGAAGCTTTCTTT

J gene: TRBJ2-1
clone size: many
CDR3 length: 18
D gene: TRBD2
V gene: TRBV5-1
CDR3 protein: CASQGLAGPGGSYNEQFF
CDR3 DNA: TGCGCCAGTCAGGGACTAGCGGGACCCGGGGGGTCCTACAATGAGCAGTTCTTC

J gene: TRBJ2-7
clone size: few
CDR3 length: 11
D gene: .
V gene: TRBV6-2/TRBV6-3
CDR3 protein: CASGTNYEQYF
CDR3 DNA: TGTGCCAGCGGAACGAACTACGAGCAGTACTTC

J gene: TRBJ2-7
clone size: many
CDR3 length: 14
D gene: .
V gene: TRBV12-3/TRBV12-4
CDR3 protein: CASSLVQGLGEQYF
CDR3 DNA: TGTGCCAGCAGTTTAGTGCAGGGGTTAGGGGAGCAGTACTTC

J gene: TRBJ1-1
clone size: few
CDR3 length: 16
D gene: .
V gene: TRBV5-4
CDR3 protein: CASSLGRGGGGTEAFF
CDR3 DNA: TGTGCCAGCAGCTTGGGTAGGGGAGGAGGGGGCACTGAAGCTTTCTTT

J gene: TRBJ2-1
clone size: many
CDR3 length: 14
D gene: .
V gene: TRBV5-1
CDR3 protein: CASSPGLGVLVQFF
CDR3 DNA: TGCGCCAGCAGCCCGGGACTGGGGGTTTTGGTGCAGTTCTTC

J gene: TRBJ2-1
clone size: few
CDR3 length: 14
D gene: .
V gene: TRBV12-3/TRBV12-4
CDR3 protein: CASSPKTIYNEQFF
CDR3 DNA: TGTGCCAGCAGTCCCAAGACTATCTACAATGAGCAGTTCTTC

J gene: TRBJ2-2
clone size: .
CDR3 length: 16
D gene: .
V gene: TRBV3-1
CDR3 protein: CASSHRRQGGTGELFF
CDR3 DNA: TGTGCCAGCAGCCACCGTAGGCAGGGAGGCACCGGGGAGCTGTTTTTT

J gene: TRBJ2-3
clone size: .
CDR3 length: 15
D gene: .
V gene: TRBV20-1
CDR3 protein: CSARRPGAPVDTQYF
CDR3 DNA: TGCAGTGCCAGACGCCCCGGCGCACCGGTGGATACGCAGTATTTT

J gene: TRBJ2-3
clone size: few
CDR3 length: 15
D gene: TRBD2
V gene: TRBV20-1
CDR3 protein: CSARAPGLAVDTQYF
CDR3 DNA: TGCAGTGCTCGAGCTCCGGGACTAGCGGTAGATACGCAGTATTTT

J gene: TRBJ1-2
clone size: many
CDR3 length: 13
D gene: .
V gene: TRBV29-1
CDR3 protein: CSADRPQAQGYTF
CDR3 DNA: TGCAGCGCCGACAGGCCCCAAGCGCAAGGCTACACCTTC

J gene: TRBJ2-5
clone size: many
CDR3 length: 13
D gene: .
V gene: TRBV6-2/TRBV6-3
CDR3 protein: CASSYVGVETQYF
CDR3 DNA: TGTGCCAGCAGTTACGTGGGAGTGGAGACCCAGTACTTC

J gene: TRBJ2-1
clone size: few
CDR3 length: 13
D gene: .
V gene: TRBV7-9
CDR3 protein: CASNLGGRSEQFF
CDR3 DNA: TGTGCCAGCAACCTAGGAGGCCGCTCAGAGCAGTTCTTC